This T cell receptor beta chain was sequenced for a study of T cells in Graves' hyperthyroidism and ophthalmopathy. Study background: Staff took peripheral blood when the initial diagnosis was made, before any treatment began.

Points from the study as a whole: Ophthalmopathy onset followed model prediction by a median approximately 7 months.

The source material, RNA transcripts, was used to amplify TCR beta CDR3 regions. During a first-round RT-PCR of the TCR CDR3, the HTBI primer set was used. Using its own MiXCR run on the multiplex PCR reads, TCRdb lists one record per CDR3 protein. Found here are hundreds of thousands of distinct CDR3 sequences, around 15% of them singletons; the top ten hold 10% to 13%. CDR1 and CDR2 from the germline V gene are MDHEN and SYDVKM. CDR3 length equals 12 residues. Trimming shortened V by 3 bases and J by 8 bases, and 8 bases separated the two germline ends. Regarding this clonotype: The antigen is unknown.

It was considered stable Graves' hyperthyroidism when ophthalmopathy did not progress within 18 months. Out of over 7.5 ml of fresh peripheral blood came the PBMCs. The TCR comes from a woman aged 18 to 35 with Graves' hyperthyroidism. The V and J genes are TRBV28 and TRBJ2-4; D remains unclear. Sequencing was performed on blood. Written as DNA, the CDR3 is TGTGCCAGCAGTTTTTTGGAACACATTCAGTACTTC. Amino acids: CASSFLEHIQYF.